This T cell receptor beta chain originates from a study of Ad26.COV2.S vaccination and SARS-CoV-2 variants. Study results and limitations: Vaccine and placebo groups showed comparable non-spike TCR breadth. The study found higher spike-specific TCR breadth in vaccine than placebo recipients. Total T cell responses may have been underestimated by the TCR breadth and depth analyses. In vaccinated individuals, spike-specific CD8+ and CD4+ T cell responses reportedly displayed substantial breadth.

Notes on this clone: No antigen is known for it.

CDR1 is GTSNPN, CDR2 SVGIG, per germline (reference sequence). Germline trimming cut 3 bases from V and 4 bases from J; bases unmatched to any gene: 1. The CDR3 totals 14 residues. This table comes from immunoSEQ multiplex PCR, and its TCRdb copy is limited to in-frame clones, with some not included. The sample carries around 170,000 clones, around nine tenths recorded once. Sequencing used peripheral blood, obtained after recovery from COVID-19. This TCR was recovered from a human donor who had recovered from COVID-19. This rearrangement joins TRBV30 to TRBJ2-7, with TRBD2 matching 15 bases. This CDR3 is CAWSGLAGGYEQYF. CDR3 nucleotides: TGTGCCTGGAGCGGACTAGCGGGAGGGTACGAGCAGTACTTC. The entire variable domain, with the rest obtained from reference TRBV30 and TRBJ2-7, is as follows: SQTIHQWPATLVQPVGSPLSLECTVEGTSNPNLYWYRQAAGRGLQLLFYSVGIGQISSEVPQNLSASRPQDRQFILSSKKLLLSDSGFYLCAWSGLAGGYEQYFGPGTRLTVT.